This TCR beta chain emerged from a study of response to subunit inactivated influenza vaccine. The study's findings and limits: Authors suggested seasonal influenza vaccinations each recruit few new T cells.

CDR3 size: 15 residues. The V segment lost 5 bases and the J segment 11 bases; nucleotides outside the gene matches: 10. Per germline, CDR1 SGHNT and CDR2 YENEEA. Using its own MiXCR run on the RT-PCR reads, TCRdb lists one record per CDR3 protein. The repertoire includes about 530,000 distinct CDR3 sequences, 12% of them detected once, and around 9.6% sits in the top ten. About this clonotype: Its antigen remains unknown.

The sequencing used PBMCs from blood, collected on the day of vaccination. This receptor was taken from a man in his forties or fifties who received an inactivated influenza vaccine. V gene TRBV11-3 combines with J gene TRBJ1-4, with 11 bases matching TRBD1. This CDR3 reads CASSNGQGAPRKLFF. The CDR3 DNA sequence: TGTGCCAGCAGCAACGGACAGGGGGCGCCCCGGAAACTGTTTTTT.